This TCR beta chain stems from a study of cytomegalovirus exposure and HLA in healthy donors. The study, taken as a whole, reports: Analyses of presence/absence relied on an assumption of roughly uniform sequencing depth across donors. Three of the chains that were CMV-associated were confirmed in vitro to be specific for CMV antigens. Reports showed the classifier diagnosing cytomegalovirus status with high specificity and sensitivity.

Use of 60 Vbeta and 13 Jbeta primers characterized the PCR. Some clones are missing from TCRdb's copy, which holds only in-frame ones; the method was immunoSEQ multiplex PCR. Altogether 170,000 or so clones are present, 79% being singletons, with the ten largest covering 0.65% to 0.75%. The donors comprised healthy bone marrow donors. This clone occurred once. Its antigen remains unidentified. This CDR3 spans 15 amino acids. The germline gives CDR1 MGHDK, CDR2 SYGVNS. The V end lost 6 bases, the J end lost 0 bases, and 13 bases lay between the germline ends. The sample comprised PBMCs. The chain is built from TRBV25-1 and TRBJ2-3, with a tentative D call TRBD1 (6 bases). The clonotype originates from a woman aged 40 to 50 in good health and CMV-seronegative. The CDR3 sequence is CASRYRVFSTDTQYF. CDR3 sequence (DNA): TGTGCCAGCAGATACAGGGTCTTCAGCACAGATACGCAGTATTTT. Filled out from reference TRBV25-1 and TRBJ2-3, the complete variable domain reads EADIYQTPRYLVIGTGKKITLECSQTMGHDKMYWYQQDPGMELHLIHYSYGVNSTEKGDLSSESTVSRIRTEHFPLTLESARPSHTSQYLCASRYRVFSTDTQYFGPGTRLTVL.